This T cell receptor beta chain was identified during a study of CD8+ T cells in alopecia areata. Whole-study results and caveats: Higher clonality was seen in lesional scalp than in normal scalp, especially in alopecia totalis/universalis.

In regard to this clone: Its antigen is as yet unknown.

CDR1 is SGHRS, CDR2 YFSETQ, per germline. CDR3 length: 14 amino acids. Trimming left V 0 bases short and J 2 bases short, with 9 bases between. Sampling of alopecia areata patients yielded lesional scalp punch biopsies as well as peripheral blood. TCR sequencing used cDNA made by reverse transcription of extracted RNA. Method: immunoSEQ multiplex PCR; TCRdb's copy keeps in-frame clones and lacks some. The sample has more than 95,000 clones; roughly 50% are singletons. The receptor was derived from a human donor with alopecia areata. Sample: NKG2D-low CD8+ T cells sorted from blood. V is TRBV5-1 and J is TRBJ2-7; D is uncertain. CDR3 in amino acids: CASSLVDNTYEQYF. CDR3 bases: TGCGCCAGCAGCTTGGTCGACAATACCTACGAGCAGTACTTC. The full variable domain, in which reference TRBV5-1 and TRBJ2-7 provide the parts outside the CDR3, is KAGVTQTPRYLIKTRGQQVTLSCSPISGHRSVSWYQQTPGQGLQFLFEYFSETQRNKGNFPGRFSGRQFSNSRSEMNVSTLELGDSALYLCASSLVDNTYEQYFGPGTRLTVT.